This T cell receptor (beta chain) was profiled in a study of tumor-infiltrating lymphocytes in primary liver carcinoma. The CDR3 totals 13 residues. Trimming stripped 6 bases from V and 5 bases from J, with 13 bases between. In germline, CDR1 is SGHAT, CDR2 FQNNGV. Starting from roughly 540 ng of total RNA, TCR beta cDNA was produced with a primer in the constant region. Generation of the TCR beta libraries relied on three nested multiplex PCR rounds using slightly modified ARM-PCR. The study ran its first two PCR rounds for roughly 10 cycles each, using TRBV1-TRBV30 forward primers and a C-beta reverse primer. TCRdb called the multiplex PCR reads again in MiXCR, with one record for every CDR3 protein. The sample consists of more than 100,000 distinct CDR3 sequences, around 62% of them appearing once. Co-extraction of RNA and DNA was performed on roughly 17-32 mg of unsorted bulk tissue. Sampling of each tumor involved five separate regions.

In its sample, this clonotype was seen many times. V gene TRBV11-2 combines with J gene TRBJ2-5, with a weak D call TRBD2 (5 bases). The sample was liver tumor tissue from sampling region 1. Subset in this sample: tumor region T1, superior pole. The clonotype originates from a woman aged 60-70 years with primary liver carcinoma and hepatitis B virus infection. The CDR3 loop reads CASRRKRGETQYF. The DNA for the CDR3 is TGTGCCAGCAGGCGAAAGAGAGGGGAGACCCAGTACTTC.